The text below deals with one T cell receptor (beta chain). Its specificity is not known. This specimen belongs to a study of T cell responses to AZD1222 COVID-19 vaccine. Measured with immunoSEQ multiplex PCR; TCRdb has only the in-frame clones, and not every one. The sample has some 100,000 clones, more than 75% seen once. Study-wide points: Unmutated regions of variants are reportedly targeted by nearly half of spike-specific TCRs. Dominant CD4 TCR responses targeted spike regions 160-218 and 743-854. Seropositive at baseline were only six AZD1222 recipients. The donor cohort was predominantly white British with a female majority, and clonal diversity may have been underestimated.

The clonotype was recovered from an adult in good health. The sample here was peripheral blood, taken on day 0 of MenACWY control vaccination.

CDR3 sequence: CASSPPAGQGVYHGYTF. The CDR3 DNA is TGTGCCAGCTCACCCCCGGCGGGGCAGGGAGTCTACCATGGCTACACCTTC. The chain combines TRBV18 with TRBJ1-2, with D perhaps TRBD1 (5 bases). The CDR3 runs to 17 residues. The germline CDR1 and CDR2 sequences are KGHSH and LQKENI. Trimming stripped 3 bases from V and 6 bases from J, with 23 bases between.